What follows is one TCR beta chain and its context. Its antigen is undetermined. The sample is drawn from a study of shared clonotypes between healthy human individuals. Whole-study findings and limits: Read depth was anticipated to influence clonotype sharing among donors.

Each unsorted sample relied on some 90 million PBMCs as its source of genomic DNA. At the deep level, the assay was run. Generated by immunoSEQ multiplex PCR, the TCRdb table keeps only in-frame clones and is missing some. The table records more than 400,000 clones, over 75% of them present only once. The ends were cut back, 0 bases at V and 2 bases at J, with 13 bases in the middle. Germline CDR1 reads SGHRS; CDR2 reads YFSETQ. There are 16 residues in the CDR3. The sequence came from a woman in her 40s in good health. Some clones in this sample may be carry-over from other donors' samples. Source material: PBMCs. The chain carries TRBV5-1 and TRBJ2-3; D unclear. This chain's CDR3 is CASSLVVAESTDTQYF. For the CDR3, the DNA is TGCGCCAGCAGCTTGGTCGTGGCGGAGTCCACAGATACGCAGTATTTT.